This T cell receptor beta chain comes out of a study of PD-1 blockade in classical Hodgkin lymphoma (dated by TCRdb to the early 2020s). Turning to the overall study: Nivolumab dosing was 3 mg/kg intravenously every 2 weeks, continuing until either disease progression or unacceptable toxicity. A peripheral blood immune signature of response to PD-1 blockade in classical Hodgkin lymphoma was defined using TCR beta sequencing and CyTOF. Overall study results and their limits: Among trial patients, those achieving complete response had baseline diversity similar to that of newly diagnosed patients, while diversity was significantly lower in partial responders and progressors. The study was limited to a single clinical trial cohort, and causes of repertoire differences, possibly disease activity or prior therapy, remained undefined. A significant rise by C4D1 was seen in CD4+ but not CD8+ TCR diversity (p=0.0027 vs p=0.16), with the rise being most apparent in complete responders (p=0.02). Newly diagnosed patients were reported to have lower baseline TCR diversity than healthy donors, and relapsed/refractory patients were reported to have lower baseline TCR diversity still. Patients starting nivolumab less than 1 year after ASCT had lower diversity and were excluded from later analyses to avoid confounding by immune reconstitution.

Interpreted using the paper, the time point label stands for: cycle 4 day 1 (C4D1), after less than 7 weeks of nivolumab. Relapse after autologous stem cell transplantation had occurred in all trial patients, and cohorts A, B and C were distinguished by prior brentuximab vedotin exposure. The trial cohort included fewer than 60 patients with relapsed/refractory classical Hodgkin lymphoma, and each patient had a best overall response of complete response, partial response or progressive disease. In the multi-cohort phase II CheckMate 205 trial, trial patients received single-agent nivolumab. An independent review committee assessed best overall response using the 2007 International Working Group response criteria. Trial PBMCs were obtained immediately prior to nivolumab initiation (C1D1) and on therapy at cycle 2 day 1 and cycle 4 day 1. After peripheral blood was drawn into 8 mL Vacutainer Cell Preparation Tubes, PBMCs were isolated by centrifugation and then cryopreserved.

Genomic DNA was extracted with the Qiagen DNeasy kit from unsorted PBMCs and from negatively selected CD4+ and CD8+ fractions. TCR beta CDR3 regions were subjected to amplification by immunoSEQ multiplex PCR with primers that anneal to V and J segments. A synthetic immune receptor repertoire was used to minimize amplification bias, and any remaining bias was removed computationally after sequencing. The original pipeline was this. Custom Python scripts were used to quantify repertoire diversity as the Shannon entropy index. The unsorted, CD4+ and CD8+ repertoires were each analyzed separately, with the exception of combined analyses, where CD4+ and CD8+ sequences were merged in silico. A clone was considered expanded if an increase in frequency of at least 2-fold after treatment relative to C1D1 was found, and a pseudocount of 0.5 was applied to clones undetected at baseline. Singleton clones were defined as clones with 0 or 1 copy at C1D1, and non-singleton clones were defined as clones with 2 or more copies. Clones expanded in unsorted samples were labelled as CD4+, CD8+ or unknown by matching protein sequences in sorted samples from the same patient. Wilcoxon tests on paired samples were used to test changes in diversity from C1D1 to C4D1. This is the immuneACCESS table as TCRdb keeps it, with only in-frame sequences that have V and J called. A part of the clones is gone; compared with another copy, unresolved V genes explain less than half, and the rest is unexplained. The V and J calls and clone size come from that table; D and trimming were worked out from the DNA. The table for this sample lists approximately 44,000 clones; roughly 65% of them were counted only once. The ten largest make up around 3% of the sample.

CDR1 SSHAT and CDR2 FNYEAQ are derived from the germline V gene (reference sequence). Counted from cysteine to phenylalanine, this CDR3 has 18 amino acids. Kept here is only the CDR3 DNA, which spans 54 bases and is read in frame from base 1. The V end loses 2 bases and the J end loses 0 bases, and a stretch of 17 bases separates them. This clone has just one count. The clone's antigen remains unknown. Base qualities are missing; no much larger clone stands one base away. This clonotype was sampled from a human donor with classical Hodgkin lymphoma. The chain is made from TRBV7-7 and TRBJ2-1; TRBD2 is a possible D gene, resting on 5 matching bases. The sample here was peripheral blood mononuclear cells (PBMCs), taken before the fourth cycle of nivolumab. DNA sequence: TGTGCCAGCAGCTTACACCCCTCGAGGGCCAGCTCCTACAATGAGCAGTTCTTC. Its protein is CASSLHPSRASSYNEQFF.